This T cell receptor (beta chain) came from a study of tumor-infiltrating lymphocytes in localized non-small cell lung cancer. Overall study context: Some samples were collected after neoadjuvant chemotherapy; smokers, never-smokers and several histologies were included.

Concerning this clone: Antigen specificity is unknown.

The protocol was immunoSEQ multiplex PCR, while the TCRdb copy is restricted to in-frame clones and leaves out a portion. The table has more than 9,500 clones, 65% to 85% seen once. Trimming stripped 5 bases from V and 5 bases from J, with 18 bases between. This CDR3 has 15 residues. CDR1 and CDR2 from the germline V gene are KGHSH and LQKENI. Study findings and constraints: TCR sequencing covered a subset of patients with enough tissue. Recurrence-free survival showed no association with tumor T-cell fraction.

The TCR comes from a human donor with non-small cell lung cancer. The rearrangement joins TRBV18 to TRBJ1-2, with D perhaps TRBD1 (5 bases). The material sequenced was lung tumor tissue. CDR3 protein: CASSAFDSPSYGYTF. Here the CDR3 DNA reads TGTGCCAGCTCAGCGTTTGACAGCCCGTCTTATGGCTACACCTTC.